The sequence of this T cell receptor beta chain was determined in a study of blood T cell repertoires in COVID-19. Study details: Sites in the United States, Italy and Spain provided acute and convalescent COVID-19 samples.

Germline trimming cut 2 bases from V and 2 bases from J; bases unmatched to any gene: 5. This CDR3 is built from 15 residues. Germline lookup yields CDR1 SGHRS and CDR2 YFSETQ. The repertoire was sequenced with immunoSEQ multiplex PCR; TCRdb's copy has only in-frame clones and lacks some. The sample carries 200,000 or so clones, approximately 82% recorded once. This chain uses TRBV5-1 with TRBJ2-3; 7 positions agree with TRBD2. The sequence derives from a man between 40 and 49 years old who had recovered from COVID-19. Specimen: peripheral blood. The CDR3 here is CASSLSGRTTDTQYF. CDR3 nucleotide sequence: TGCGCCAGCAGCTTATCCGGGAGGACCACAGATACGCAGTATTTT.